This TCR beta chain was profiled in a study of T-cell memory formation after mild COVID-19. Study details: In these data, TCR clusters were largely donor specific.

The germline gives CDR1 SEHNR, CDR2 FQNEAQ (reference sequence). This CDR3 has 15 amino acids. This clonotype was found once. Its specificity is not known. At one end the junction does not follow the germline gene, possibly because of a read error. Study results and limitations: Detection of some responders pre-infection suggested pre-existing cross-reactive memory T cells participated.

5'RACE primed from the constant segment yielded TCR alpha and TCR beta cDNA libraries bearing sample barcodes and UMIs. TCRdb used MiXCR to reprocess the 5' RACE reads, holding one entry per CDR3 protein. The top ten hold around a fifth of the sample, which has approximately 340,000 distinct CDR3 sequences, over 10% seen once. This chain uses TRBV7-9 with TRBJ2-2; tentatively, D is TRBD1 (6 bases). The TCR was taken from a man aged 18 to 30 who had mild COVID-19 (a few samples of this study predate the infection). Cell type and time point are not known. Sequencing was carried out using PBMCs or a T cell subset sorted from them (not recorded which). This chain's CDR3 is CASSSGTMNTGELFF. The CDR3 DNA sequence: TGCGCCAGCAGCTCAGGGACAATGAACACCGGGGAGCTGTTTTTT.